The 26 T cell receptor beta chains listed next were all sequenced from one sample in a study of shared clonotypes between healthy human individuals. Terminally differentiated effector memory CD45RA+ cells were left out of the naive CD8 fraction, which was CD45RO-negative and positively selected for CCR7. Only in-frame clones appear in the TCRdb table, and some are missing; sequencing was by immunoSEQ multiplex PCR. The sample consists of about 1.9 million clones, approximately 92% of them appearing once. Source material: naive CD8+ T cells from PBMCs. These receptors originate from a man between 18 and 35 years old in good health. Some clones in this sample may be carry-over from other donors' samples.

The chain uses TRBV7-9 and TRBJ1-2; 7 bases are shared with TRBD1. The trim removed 6 bases at V and 4 bases at J, leaving 2 bases unmatched. This CDR3 contains 12 residues. The germline V gene has CDR1 SEHNR and CDR2 FQNEAQ (reference sequence). In DNA form, the CDR3 reads TGTGCCAGCAGGTGGGACAGCTATGGCTACACCTTC. Its translation: CASRWDSYGYTF.

This chain links TRBV7-3 with TRBJ2-2; no clear D gene. The CDR3 runs to 13 residues. The V gene's germline CDR1 is SGHTA and CDR2 FQGTGA. With 5 bases removed from V and 6 bases from J, the gap between germline ends came to 10 bases. CDR3 in DNA: TGTGCCAGCAGCAACGACCGGGCCGGGGAGCTGTTTTTT. It translates to CASSNDRAGELFF. Together with reference TRBV7-3 and TRBJ2-2, the CDR3 gives the full variable domain: GAGVSQTPSNKVTEKGKYVELRCDPISGHTALYWYRQSLGQGPEFLIYFQGTGAADDSGLPNDRFFAVRPEGSVSTLKIQRTERGDSAVYLCASSNDRAGELFFGEGSRLTVL.

This rearrangement joins TRBV27 to TRBJ2-3; D gene ambiguous. CDR3 length: 13 amino acids. The germline V and J ends were trimmed by 6 bases and 6 bases, with 13 bases remaining between them. CDR1 MNHEY and CDR2 SMNVEV come from the germline V gene (reference sequence). The CDR3 DNA is TGTGCCAGCAGCCTTATAGTCGCGGATACGCAGTATTTT. Translation gives CASSLIVADTQYF.

This clone turned up a few times. The genes are TRBV7-7 and TRBJ2-2; 9 bases map to TRBD2. Unmatched junction bases numbered 5, after V lost 2 bases and J lost 7 bases. The CDR3 contains 15 residues. Germline V lookup: CDR1 SSHAT, CDR2 FNYEAQ (reference sequence). The CDR3 protein is CASSLTLAGYGELFF. In nucleotides, the CDR3 is TGTGCCAGCAGCTTAACCCTAGCGGGATACGGGGAGCTGTTTTTT. The full variable domain, its missing parts supplied by reference TRBV7-7 and TRBJ2-2, is GAGVSQSPRYKVTKRGQDVTLRCDPISSHATLYWYQQALGQGPEFLTYFNYEAQPDKSGLPSDRFSAERPEGSISTLTIQRTEQRDSAMYRCASSLTLAGYGELFFGEGSRLTVL.

The chain is built from TRBV4-2 and TRBJ2-5, with 7 bases matching TRBD2. CDR3 length: 16 residues. Germline-derived CDR1 and CDR2 are LGHNA and YNFKEQ. The ends lost 7 bases at V and 2 bases at J; junction bases unmatched: 13. The CDR3 reads CASKLEELAEQETQYF. CDR3 DNA: TGTGCCAGCAAGCTTGAGGAGCTAGCGGAACAAGAGACCCAGTACTTC.

The rearrangement links TRBV10-3 to TRBJ2-5, with 11 bases fitting TRBD2. The CDR3 sequence is 16 residues long. Losses at the gene ends were 4 bases for V and 4 bases for J; bases not matched to a gene: 8. Per the germline V gene, CDR1 is ENHRY and CDR2 is SYGVKD. CDR3 in amino acids: CAISGTLAGAPETQYF. The DNA of the CDR3 is TGTGCCATCAGTGGGACACTAGCGGGAGCCCCAGAGACCCAGTACTTC.

The chain recombines TRBV7-7 with TRBJ2-7; TRBD2 matches at 12 bases. Germline-derived CDR1 and CDR2 are SSHAT and FNYEAQ (reference sequence). Trimming took 5 bases from V and 6 from J; bases not matched to a gene: 5. The CDR3 is 14 amino acids. CDR3 residues: CASSRTSGISEQYF. CDR3 bases: TGTGCCAGCAGCCGGACTAGCGGGATATCCGAGCAGTACTTC.

The V gene is TRBV6-1, the J gene TRBJ2-1; no clear D. The germline V gene encodes CDR1 MNHNS and CDR2 SASEGT. The CDR3 contains 12 residues. Trimming took off 4 bases at V and 8 bases at J, with 9 bases between the two ends. In nucleotides, the CDR3 is TGTGCCAGCAGTGGTCTTGGCCATGAGCAGTTCTTC. It encodes CASSGLGHEQFF.

This chain connects TRBV27 to TRBJ1-5; D call uncertain. Trimming pared 4 bases from V and 9 bases from J, leaving 10 bases between. The CDR3 is made up of 12 amino acids. The germline CDR1 and CDR2 sequences are MNHEY and SMNVEV (reference sequence). The CDR3 spells CASSSRGLPQHF. The CDR3 region has the DNA TGTGCCAGCAGTTCACGCGGTCTGCCCCAGCATTTT.

The rearrangement joins TRBV6-1 to TRBJ2-7; 9 bases are a match to TRBD2. The CDR3 runs to 15 residues. Germline V lookup: CDR1 MNHNS, CDR2 SASEGT. V trimming: 1 base; J trimming: 0 bases; junction bases outside the gene matches: 1. The CDR3: CASSEGGLASYEQYF. CDR3 DNA: TGTGCCAGCAGTGAAGGGGGACTAGCCTCCTACGAGCAGTACTTC.

The rearrangement links TRBV7-9 to TRBJ1-5; a weak D match, TRBD1 (6 bases). The V gene lost 4 bases and the J gene lost 5 bases, with 9 bases spanning the gap. Germline CDR1 is SEHNR and CDR2 is FQNEAQ (reference sequence). The CDR3 runs to 13 residues. This CDR3 is CASSSTGYQPQHF. The CDR3 nucleotides read TGTGCCAGCAGCTCAACAGGGTATCAGCCCCAGCATTTT. The entire variable domain, with the rest obtained from reference TRBV7-9 and TRBJ1-5, is as follows: DTGVSQNPRHKITKRGQNVTFRCDPISEHNRLYWYRQTLGQGPEFLTYFQNEAQLEKSRLLSDRFSAERPKGSFSTLEIQRTEQGDSAMYLCASSSTGYQPQHFGDGTRLSIL.

The rearrangement uses TRBV27 and TRBJ2-1; D uncertain. CDR1 and CDR2 from the germline V gene are MNHEY and SMNVEV (reference sequence). Trimming took 3 bases from V and 4 from J, leaving 13 bases between them. This CDR3 comprises 15 residues. The CDR3 protein is CASSFRAPAYNEQFF. The DNA for the CDR3 is TGTGCCAGCAGTTTCCGGGCCCCGGCGTACAATGAGCAGTTCTTC.

The V gene is TRBV5-1, the J gene TRBJ2-6, with TRBD1 matching 8 bases. Germline CDR1 is SGHRS and CDR2 is YFSETQ. This CDR3 is built from 21 residues. With V trimmed by 9 bases and J by 0 bases, 23 bases remained unmatched. CDR3 region: CANRSQETDRGLLSGANVLTF. In DNA form, the CDR3 reads TGCGCCAACCGGAGCCAGGAGACCGACAGGGGTCTACTCTCTGGGGCCAACGTCCTGACTTTC.

In the case of this clone: This sample includes further DNA sequences coding for the same CDR3. The chain has TRBV7-9 and TRBJ2-1; no reliable D call. The germline V gene encodes CDR1 SEHNR and CDR2 FQNEAQ (reference sequence). The CDR3 extends over 13 amino acids. The V end lost 0 bases, the J end lost 8 bases, and 8 bases lay between the germline ends. CDR3 sequence: CASSLALLDEQFF. The CDR3 DNA reads as TGTGCCAGCAGCTTAGCGCTATTGGATGAGCAGTTCTTC.

As concerns this clone: The same CDR3 is also encoded by other DNA sequences in this sample. The chain recombines TRBV9 with TRBJ1-1, with D perhaps TRBD1 (5 bases). V lost 2 bases and J 1 base, leaving 9 bases between the germline ends. Germline-derived CDR1 and CDR2 are SGDLS and YYNGEE. The CDR3 totals 14 residues. This chain's CDR3 is CASSVRAGNTEAFF. CDR3 in DNA: TGTGCCAGCAGCGTCAGGGCCGGGAACACTGAAGCTTTCTTT.

The chain couples TRBV5-6 to TRBJ2-3; D gene ambiguous. CDR1 is SGHDT and CDR2 is YYEEEE in the germline V gene. V dropped 8 bases and J dropped 3 bases, with 10 bases sitting between them. The CDR3 covers 12 residues. The chain's CDR3 is CASKHATDTQYF. The CDR3 nucleotides are TGTGCCAGTAAACACGCAACAGATACGCAGTATTTT. Full variable domain (remainder filled in from reference TRBV5-6 and TRBJ2-3): DAGVTQSPTHLIKTRGQQVTLRCSPKSGHDTVSWYQQALGQGPQFIFQYYEEEERQRGNFPDRFSGHQFPNYSSELNVNALLLGDSALYLCASKHATDTQYFGPGTRLTVL.

The sample holds one count of this clone. The chain is built from TRBV9 and TRBJ2-3; D perhaps matches TRBD1 (6 bases). The CDR3 length is 15 residues. From germline, CDR1 is SGDLS and CDR2 YYNGEE. V lost 0 bases and J lost 3, with 11 bases in between. The CDR3 sequence is CASSVGGQRTDTQYF. CDR3 coding DNA: TGTGCCAGCAGCGTAGGAGGACAGAGAACAGATACGCAGTATTTT.

The rearrangement uses TRBV9 and TRBJ2-7; 9 bases line up with TRBD1. There are 14 residues in the CDR3. Germline assignment: CDR1 SGDLS and CDR2 YYNGEE. After removal of 4 bases from V and 7 bases from J, the junction contained 9 bases not matched to a gene. CDR3 loop: CASSPPTGGREQYF. CDR3 in DNA: TGTGCCAGCAGCCCCCCGACAGGGGGGAGGGAGCAGTACTTC.

This clone came up once. The chain carries TRBV4-2 and TRBJ2-7; D uncertain. The CDR3 extends over 17 amino acids. Trimming stripped 0 bases from V and 3 bases from J, with 18 bases between. Germline CDR1 is LGHNA and CDR2 is YNFKEQ. CDR3 DNA sequence: TGTGCCAGCAGCCAAGATTATAGAACTTCTTCAGACTACGAGCAGTACTTC. Translation: CASSQDYRTSSDYEQYF.

The chain has TRBV7-8 and TRBJ1-5; tentatively, D is TRBD1 (5 bases). V was trimmed by 4 bases and J by 7 bases, leaving 17 bases between them. The CDR3 runs 15 residues. Germline values: CDR1 SGHVS, CDR2 FQNEAQ. This CDR3 is CASSSDGGGEQPQHF. Written as DNA, the CDR3 is TGTGCCAGCAGCTCCGATGGCGGAGGGGAGCAGCCCCAGCATTTT.

The rearrangement joins TRBV5-6 to TRBJ1-2; D is uncertain. V lost 2 bases, J lost 2 bases, and 10 bases lay in between. The CDR3 length is 14 residues. Germline assignment: CDR1 SGHDT and CDR2 YYEEEE. As DNA, the CDR3 is TGTGCCAGCAGCTTAACTGGACGGAACTATGGCTACACCTTC. As protein: CASSLTGRNYGYTF.

The gene calls are TRBV28 and TRBJ2-7, with D possibly matching TRBD2 (6 bases). Trimming cost V 7 bases and J 4 bases, with 17 bases left between them. The CDR3 length is 14 residues. Germline assignment: CDR1 MDHEN and CDR2 SYDVKM. CDR3 loop: CASNFSQGGYEQYF. The DNA for the CDR3 is TGTGCCAGCAATTTCTCCCAGGGAGGTTACGAGCAGTACTTC. The full variable domain, with the rest looked up from reference TRBV28 and TRBJ2-7, is DVKVTQSSRYLVKRTGEKVFLECVQDMDHENMFWYRQDPGLGLRLIYFSYDVKMKEKGDIPEGYSVSREKKERFSLILESASTNQTSMYLCASNFSQGGYEQYFGPGTRLTVT.

The chain combines TRBV4-1 with TRBJ1-1, with D unclear. This CDR3 is built from 16 residues. V was cut by 0 bases and J by 5 bases, with 16 bases left in between. CDR1 is MGHRA and CDR2 is YSYEKL in the germline V gene. CDR3 nucleotides: TGCGCCAGCAGCCAAGATCGTGGGGAGGGAGGAACTGAAGCTTTCTTT. This translates into CASSQDRGEGGTEAFF.

This clone came up once. V is TRBV4-1 and J is TRBJ1-2; D remains unclear. Germline-derived CDR1 and CDR2 are MGHRA and YSYEKL. V was clipped by 4 bases and J by 5 bases, with 17 bases between them. This CDR3 is built from 15 residues. CDR3 sequence reads: CASSLLLSEGYGYTF. CDR3 coding DNA: TGCGCCAGCAGCCTCCTCTTAAGTGAAGGGTATGGCTACACCTTC.

V is TRBV28 and J is TRBJ2-1; the D is unclear. Per the germline V gene, CDR1 is MDHEN and CDR2 is SYDVKM. This CDR3 is built from 15 residues. V lost 7 bases and J lost 0, with 13 bases in between. The CDR3 here is CASNLLQSSYNEQFF. CDR3 DNA sequence: TGTGCCAGCAACCTACTCCAGAGCTCCTACAATGAGCAGTTCTTC.

The gene calls are TRBV5-4 and TRBJ2-3, with TRBD2 as a possible D gene (6 bases). The CDR3 covers 18 residues. CDR1 SGHNT and CDR2 YYREEE come from the germline V gene (reference sequence). Trimming took off 1 base at V and 0 bases at J, with 18 bases between the two ends. The CDR3: CASSLRRLGLPSTDTQYF. In DNA, the CDR3 is TGTGCCAGCAGCTTGCGCCGACTAGGTCTCCCTAGCACAGATACGCAGTATTTT.